In its sample, the clone carrying this T cell receptor beta chain was seen many times. The antigen remains undetermined. The sample belongs to a study of T cell repertoires in cytomegalovirus infection. About the study: In public TCR beta signatures, there were indications of both CMV infection and matching HLA type.

The CDR3 is 15 amino acids. V shed 5 bases and J 5 bases; nucleotides not matched to a gene: 5. CDR1 SGHVS and CDR2 FQNEAQ come from the germline V gene. The study's findings and limits: CMV-specific TCR beta clonotypes restricted by HLA-C dominated the ex vivo response. People with CMV and the relevant HLA were identified by cumulative public TCR beta family frequency.

TCRdb reanalysed the reads using MiXCR and keeps one entry per CDR3 protein. The repertoire holds roughly 760,000 distinct CDR3 sequences, with about a third as singletons. The sequence was collected from a human donor in good health (CMV status not recorded). Some clones in this sample may be carry-over from other donors' samples. The chain is built from TRBV7-8 and TRBJ2-1; 11 nucleotides match TRBD2. What was sequenced was PBMCs. CDR3 sequence (DNA): TGTGCCAGCAGCCGATCTAGCGGGAGGAACAATGAGCAGTTCTTC. It encodes CASSRSSGRNNEQFF.